The 26 T cell receptor beta chains below come from one sample, sequenced in a study of cytomegalovirus exposure and HLA in healthy donors (dated by TCRdb to 2017 to 2019). Receptor libraries were prepared by the immunoSEQ multiplex PCR assay. A mixture of 60 forward primers for TCR Vbeta segments and 13 reverse primers for TCR Jbeta segments was used in the multiplex PCR. The source is immuneACCESS, and TCRdb retained only in-frame sequences with V and J called. Part of the clones is not carried over; for the studies checked, unresolved V genes explain less than half of this, and the remainder is unexplained. Within this sample are over 100,000 clones, with 76% of them counted one time only. Approximately 5% of the sample rests with the top ten. Material: PBMCs. The receptors shown here come from a young woman in good health and CMV-seropositive.

This clone was recorded a few times. V gene TRBV2 combines with J gene TRBJ1-4; D uncertain. The germline V and J ends were trimmed by 8 bases and 6 bases, with 4 bases remaining between them. Per the germline V gene, CDR1 is SNHLY and CDR2 is FYNNEI. The CDR3 has 10 residues. The CDR3 sequence: CASSDEKLFF. For the CDR3, the DNA is TGTGCCAGCTCGGATGAAAAACTGTTTTTT.

This chain joins TRBV6-6 and TRBJ1-1, with TRBD1 identical over 12 bases. The germline gives CDR1 MNHNY, CDR2 SVGAGI (reference sequence). CDR3 length: 13 residues. Trimming took 6 bases from V and 10 from J; bases not matched to a gene: 6. The CDR3 bases are TGTGCCAGCAGCTTACCGGGACAGGGGGCAGCTTTCTTT. Translation: CASSLPGQGAAFF.

This clone was counted between two and nine times. The chain combines TRBV29-1 with TRBJ2-3, with TRBD1 identical over 8 bases. The V gene end was trimmed by 7 bases and the J gene end by 1 base; junction bases not matched to a gene: 7. Germline values: CDR1 SQVTM, CDR2 ANQGSEA. The CDR3 covers 14 residues. The CDR3, as DNA: TGCAGCGCCGACAGGGGAGGTGGCACAGATACGCAGTATTTT. Amino acids: CSADRGGGTDTQYF.

CDR3: CASSDEGESRGWAEAFF. Written as DNA, the CDR3 is TGTGCCAGCAGTGATGAGGGGGAGTCTAGGGGGTGGGCTGAAGCTTTCTTT. This rearrangement joins TRBV2 to TRBJ1-1; D perhaps matches TRBD1 (6 bases). Germline V gene lookup returns CDR1 SNHLY and CDR2 FYNNEI. Trimming took off 3 bases at V and 6 bases at J, with 23 bases between the two ends. The CDR3 is made up of 17 amino acids.

The gene calls are TRBV6-5 and TRBJ2-7, with 8 positions matching TRBD2. Trimming removed 2 bases from V and 2 bases from J; junction bases left unmatched: 8. This CDR3 region has 16 residues. CDR1 MNHEY and CDR2 SVGAGI come from the germline V gene. CDR3 in DNA: TGTGCCAGCAGTTACAGCATGTTGCGGGGGGCCTACGAGCAGTACTTC. This gives the protein CASSYSMLRGAYEQYF.

V is TRBV5-6 and J is TRBJ1-2, with a tentative D call TRBD1 (5 bases). Deletions cut 1 base from V and 0 bases from J, with 16 bases between. CDR3 length: 17 residues. Germline V gene data show CDR1 as SGHDT and CDR2 as YYEEEE. CDR3 loop: CASSLPVDRPTNYGYTF. CDR3 coding DNA: TGTGCCAGCAGCTTGCCCGTAGACAGACCAACTAACTATGGCTACACCTTC. The full variable domain, in which reference TRBV5-6 and TRBJ1-2 provide the parts outside the CDR3, is DAGVTQSPTHLIKTRGQQVTLRCSPKSGHDTVSWYQQALGQGPQFIFQYYEEEERQRGNFPDRFSGHQFPNYSSELNVNALLLGDSALYLCASSLPVDRPTNYGYTFGSGTRLTVV.

The gene calls are TRBV2 and TRBJ2-1, with 11 bases identical to TRBD2. J lost 5 bases, V lost 6 bases, and 6 bases had no gene match. The V gene's germline CDR1 is SNHLY and CDR2 FYNNEI. This CDR3 region has 15 residues. The DNA of the CDR3 is TGTGCCAGCAGGGGACTAGCGGCCCCGAACAATGAGCAGTTCTTC. Translation gives CASRGLAAPNNEQFF. Complete variable domain (other parts from reference TRBV2 and TRBJ2-1): EPEVTQTPSHQVTQMGQEVILRCVPISNHLYFYWYRQILGQKVEFLVSFYNNEISEKSEIFDDQFSVERPDGSNFTLKIRSTKLEDSAMYFCASRGLAAPNNEQFFGPGTRLTVL.

The chain carries TRBV2 and TRBJ2-2; TRBD1 aligns across 12 bases. CDR1 is SNHLY, CDR2 FYNNEI, per germline. J gave up 5 bases and V 2 bases, and 3 bases lay outside the gene matches. The CDR3 covers 16 residues. The CDR3 DNA is TGTGCCAGCAGTGAAAGGGGACAGGGGGCAACCGGGGAGCTGTTTTTT. This translates into CASSERGQGATGELFF.

The V gene is TRBV12-5, the J gene TRBJ2-7; TRBD1 is a possible D gene (5 bases). Germline V gives CDR1 LGHNT, CDR2 FRNRAP. This CDR3 spans 14 amino acids. Trimming removed 2 bases at V and 3 bases at J, with 11 bases between. Here the CDR3 DNA reads TGTGCTAGTGGTTTGATTCGACAGTGCTACGAGCAGTACTTC. Residues: CASGLIRQCYEQYF.

The rearrangement links TRBV5-8 to TRBJ1-5; 7 bases are shared with TRBD1. Looked up from germline, CDR1 is SGHTS and CDR2 is YDEGEE. The V gene end was trimmed by 1 base and the J gene end by 4 bases; junction bases not matched to a gene: 17. This CDR3 has 19 amino acids. CDR3 in amino acids: CASSLMAGGTLVGNQPQHF. In DNA form, the CDR3 reads TGTGCCAGCAGCTTGATGGCAGGGGGTACCCTGGTAGGTAATCAGCCCCAGCATTTT.

This rearrangement joins TRBV28 to TRBJ1-1; D is unclear. Trimming removed 6 bases from V and 5 bases from J, with 16 bases in between. The CDR3 is 14 amino acids. The germline gives CDR1 MDHEN, CDR2 SYDVKM. This CDR3 is CASSPDSWGTEAFF. The CDR3 bases are TGTGCCAGCAGCCCGGACTCCTGGGGAACTGAAGCTTTCTTT.

This clone was seen a handful of times. The V call is TRBV5-1, the J call TRBJ1-5; possibly TRBD1 for D (6 bases). Trimming pared 4 bases from V and 2 bases from J, leaving 13 bases between. Germline CDR1 is SGHRS and CDR2 is YFSETQ. The CDR3 runs to 15 residues. In DNA form, the CDR3 reads TGCGCCAGCAGCCCGGTGGCAGGGGGCAATCAGCCCCAGCATTTT. Protein sequence: CASSPVAGGNQPQHF. Variable domain in full (rest from reference TRBV5-1 and TRBJ1-5): KAGVTQTPRYLIKTRGQQVTLSCSPISGHRSVSWYQQTPGQGLQFLFEYFSETQRNKGNFPGRFSGRQFSNSRSEMNVSTLELGDSALYLCASSPVAGGNQPQHFGDGTRLSIL.

V and J are TRBV5-1 and TRBJ2-5; 12 positions agree with TRBD2. The CDR3 sequence is 15 residues long. Germline CDR1 is SGHRS and CDR2 is YFSETQ. V dropped 4 bases and J dropped 5; count of bases not matched to a gene: 6. The CDR3 coding sequence is TGCGCCAGCAGCCGGACTAGCGGGATTGGGGAGACCCAGTACTTC. It specifies CASSRTSGIGETQYF.

The gene calls are TRBV13 and TRBJ2-7; 9 nucleotides match TRBD1. Germline V gene data show CDR1 as PRHDT and CDR2 as FYEKMQ (reference sequence). With V trimmed by 3 bases and J by 1 base, 1 base remained unmatched. This CDR3 has 14 amino acids. The CDR3 spells CASSFGQGSYEQYF. DNA for the CDR3: TGTGCCAGCAGCTTTGGACAGGGGTCCTACGAGCAGTACTTC.

On this clone itself: Other DNA sequences from this sample encode an identical CDR3 as well. The rearrangement links TRBV29-1 to TRBJ2-5, with 8 bases lining up with TRBD1. CDR3 length equals 12 residues. After removal of 7 bases from V and 5 bases from J, the junction contained 6 bases not matched to a gene. In germline, CDR1 is SQVTM, CDR2 ANQGSEA. Here the CDR3 DNA reads TGCAGCGCTCCAGGGGGCGGGGAGACCCAGTACTTC. Translating gives CSAPGGGETQYF.

This clone was seen a handful of times. The gene calls are TRBV6-1 and TRBJ1-6; TRBD1 agrees at 8 bases. With V trimmed by 2 bases and J by 7 bases, 7 bases remained unmatched. Looked up from germline, CDR1 is MNHNS and CDR2 is SASEGT. This CDR3 has 16 residues. The CDR3 is CASSEYSGTGNSPLHF. The CDR3 DNA reads as TGTGCCAGCAGTGAATACTCCGGGACAGGCAATTCACCCCTCCACTTT.

The rearrangement joins TRBV6-6 to TRBJ1-3; a possible D gene is TRBD1 (6 bases). Germline V CDR1 and CDR2: MNHNY, SVGAGI (reference sequence). Trimming pared 0 bases from V and 4 bases from J, leaving 13 bases between. This CDR3 contains 16 residues. The chain's CDR3 is CASSYSSRGDGNTIYF. CDR3 coding DNA: TGTGCCAGCAGTTACTCGAGCAGGGGAGACGGAAACACCATATATTTT.

This clone was recorded a few times. The chain's CDR3 is CASSHSSSYEQYF. The CDR3 DNA reads as TGCGCCAGCAGCCATTCCAGCTCCTACGAGCAGTACTTC. The chain recombines TRBV4-1 with TRBJ2-7; the D is unclear. Germline CDR1 is MGHRA and CDR2 is YSYEKL. V was trimmed by 3 bases and J by 0 bases, leaving 6 bases between them. The length of the CDR3 is 13 residues.

Within the sample, this clone is large. V usage is TRBV6-4 and J usage is TRBJ2-1; the match to TRBD2 covers 10 bases. CDR3 length: 14 residues. V lost 3 bases to trimming and J lost 5 bases; unmatched junction nucleotides: 1. Germline CDR1 is MRHNA and CDR2 is SNTAGT. The CDR3 reads CASSEAGGHNEQFF. The DNA for the CDR3 is TGTGCCAGCAGTGAAGCGGGAGGGCACAATGAGCAGTTCTTC.

This clone turned up a few times. The chain has TRBV28 and TRBJ1-4; tentatively, D is TRBD1 (6 bases). Trimming cost V 2 bases and J 4 bases, with 11 bases left between them. The germline V gene encodes CDR1 MDHEN and CDR2 SYDVKM. The CDR3 loop spans 15 amino acids. The CDR3 loop is CASSLRTGLNEKLFF. The CDR3 nucleotides are TGTGCCAGCAGTTTAAGAACAGGGCTTAATGAAAAACTGTTTTTT. The full variable domain, in which reference TRBV28 and TRBJ1-4 provide the parts outside the CDR3, is DVKVTQSSRYLVKRTGEKVFLECVQDMDHENMFWYRQDPGLGLRLIYFSYDVKMKEKGDIPEGYSVSREKKERFSLILESASTNQTSMYLCASSLRTGLNEKLFFGSGTQLSVL.

This sequence joins TRBV4-1 and TRBJ2-1; D uncertain. Germline CDR1 reads MGHRA; CDR2 reads YSYEKL. The V end was cut by 1 base, the J end by 0 bases, with 4 bases between. This CDR3 is built from 14 residues. As DNA, the CDR3 is TGCGCCAGCAGCCAAGGGAGCTCCTACAATGAGCAGTTCTTC. Translation gives CASSQGSSYNEQFF.

The rearrangement uses TRBV6-1 and TRBJ2-5, with D perhaps matching TRBD1 (5 bases). The CDR3 contains 15 residues. CDR1 is MNHNS and CDR2 is SASEGT in the germline V gene. Trimming shortened V by 4 bases and J by 1 base, and 13 bases separated the two germline ends. CDR3 DNA: TGTGCCAGCAGTGCAGGGAACAGCTTCCAAGAGACCCAGTACTTC. It specifies CASSAGNSFQETQYF.

The chain links TRBV11-2 to TRBJ1-1; D perhaps matches TRBD1 (6 bases). Trimming took off 3 bases at V and 0 bases at J, with 20 bases between the two ends. The CDR3 spans 18 residues. Per the germline V gene, CDR1 is SGHAT and CDR2 is FQNNGV. Here the CDR3 reads CASSLGAGDRMMNTEAFF. The CDR3 nucleotides are TGTGCCAGCAGCTTGGGTGCCGGAGACAGGATGATGAACACTGAAGCTTTCTTT.

In its sample, this clone was seen a few times. The rearrangement joins TRBV9 to TRBJ1-2; TRBD1 agrees at 7 bases. The trim removed 4 bases at V and 4 bases at J, leaving 10 bases unmatched. The CDR3 contains 15 residues. CDR1 is SGDLS and CDR2 is YYNGEE in the germline V gene. DNA for the CDR3: TGTGCCAGCAGCACCGGGACAGAAGACCCCTATGGCTACACCTTC. Its protein is CASSTGTEDPYGYTF. Together with reference TRBV9 and TRBJ1-2, the CDR3 gives the full variable domain: DSGVTQTPKHLITATGQRVTLRCSPRSGDLSVYWYQQSLDQGLQFLIQYYNGEERAKGNILERFSAQQFPDLHSELNLSSLELGDSALYFCASSTGTEDPYGYTFGSGTRLTVV.

The rearrangement links TRBV10-3 to TRBJ1-1, with D tentatively TRBD1 (5 bases). The V and J ends lost 2 bases and 4 bases respectively, with 17 bases between them. In germline, CDR1 is ENHRY, CDR2 SYGVKD. CDR3 length: 16 residues. The CDR3 reads CAISEVKTAWSTEAFF. The CDR3 coding sequence is TGTGCCATCAGTGAGGTAAAGACAGCATGGAGCACTGAAGCTTTCTTT.

In DNA form, the CDR3 reads TGTGCCAGCTCGGGACAGCACAGCACAGATACGCAGTATTTT. This codes for CASSGQHSTDTQYF. The chain uses TRBV5-4 and TRBJ2-3; TRBD1 matches 7 bases. V trimming: 7 bases; J trimming: 0 bases; junction bases outside the gene matches: 5. Germline-derived CDR1 and CDR2 are SGHNT and YYREEE (reference sequence). The CDR3 extends over 14 amino acids.